The TCR beta chain under discussion was sequenced for a study of T cell repertoires in cytomegalovirus infection. This clonotype showed up many times. CDR1 and CDR2 from the germline V gene are SGHKS and YYEKEE (reference sequence). This CDR3 comprises 15 residues. V lost 4 bases, J lost 4 bases, and 18 bases lay in between. Each CDR3 protein gets one entry after TCRdb re-called the reads with MiXCR. The table has approximately 190,000 distinct CDR3 sequences, 28% seen once. The J gene is TRBJ2-7, the V gene TRBV5-5; a possible D gene is TRBD2 (5 bases). The TCR sequence derives from a human donor in good health (CMV status not recorded). Some clones in this sample may be carry-over from other donors' samples. Source material: PBMCs. The CDR3 DNA is TGTGCCAGCAGCCCCCCCGCGAGAGGGTCGTACGAGCAGTACTTC. Translated: CASSPPARGSYEQYF. The entire variable domain, with the rest obtained from reference TRBV5-5 and TRBJ2-7, is as follows: DAGVTQSPTHLIKTRGQQVTLRCSPISGHKSVSWYQQVLGQGPQFIFQYYEKEERGRGNFPDRFSARQFPNYSSELNVNALLLGDSALYLCASSPPARGSYEQYFGPGTRLTVT.